This entry describes one T cell receptor (beta chain). The sample comes from a study of cytomegalovirus exposure and HLA in healthy donors. About the research overall: An earlier analysis identified 120 million or so unique TCR beta sequences in some 170 million T cells.

Vbeta (60) and Jbeta (13) primers were used in the PCR. Libraries were prepared by immunoSEQ multiplex PCR; TCRdb keeps only in-frame clonotypes and omits some of them. Here the sample spans 150,000 to 200,000 clones, roughly 80% being singletons. The CDR3 extends over 12 amino acids. Trimming took 2 bases from V and 4 from J, leaving 3 bases between them. The germline V gene encodes CDR1 SGHTA and CDR2 FQGNSA. The clonotype comes from a woman in her thirties or forties in good health and CMV-seropositive. The rearrangement uses TRBV7-2 and TRBJ2-1; D is ambiguous. The sequenced material came from PBMCs. As DNA, the CDR3 is TGTGCCAGCAGCTTACAGTACAATGAGCAGTTCTTC. This encodes CASSLQYNEQFF.